Each of the 13 T cell receptor beta chains below was sequenced from the same sample in a study of T cell changes during pregnancy in multiple sclerosis. Only in-frame clones appear in the TCRdb table, and some are missing; sequencing was by immunoSEQ multiplex PCR. The table records fewer than 50,000 clones, approximately 90% of them present only once. The sample in question was CD4+ T cells from peripheral blood mononuclear cells, obtained in the second trimester of pregnancy. These receptors were obtained from a female donor in good health, enrolled as a control in a pregnancy study.

The V call is TRBV5-1, the J call TRBJ1-1, with a possible D match to TRBD1 (5 bases). Germline V gene data show CDR1 as SGHRS and CDR2 as YFSETQ. The length of the CDR3 is 15 residues. Trimming cost V 5 bases and J 3 bases, with 17 bases left between them. DNA of the CDR3: TGCGCCAGCAGGGGGGGTGGTGAGTTTGACACTGAAGCTTTCTTT. Translated, it gives CASRGGGEFDTEAFF. Using reference TRBV5-1 and TRBJ1-1 for the parts outside the CDR3, the full variable domain is KAGVTQTPRYLIKTRGQQVTLSCSPISGHRSVSWYQQTPGQGLQFLFEYFSETQRNKGNFPGRFSGRQFSNSRSEMNVSTLELGDSALYLCASRGGGEFDTEAFFGQGTRLTVV.

The V gene is TRBV27, the J gene TRBJ2-3; 11 bases agree with TRBD2. V was pared by 4 bases and J by 0 bases, with 6 bases of the junction left unmatched. The CDR3 runs to 17 residues. Germline assignment: CDR1 MNHEY and CDR2 SMNVEV (reference sequence). The CDR3: CASSSFGTSGSTDTQYF. The CDR3 DNA sequence: TGTGCCAGCAGTTCCTTCGGGACTAGCGGAAGCACAGATACGCAGTATTTT.

The chain links TRBV5-1 to TRBJ2-1, with D perhaps matching TRBD1 (6 bases). Per the germline V gene, CDR1 is SGHRS and CDR2 is YFSETQ. The CDR3 runs to 15 residues. Deletions cut 0 bases from V and 7 bases from J, with 14 bases between. The CDR3 sequence is CASSLDWGRSNEQFF. CDR3 in DNA: TGCGCCAGCAGCTTGGACTGGGGGCGGTCGAATGAGCAGTTCTTC. The whole variable domain, remainder taken from reference TRBV5-1 and TRBJ2-1, is KAGVTQTPRYLIKTRGQQVTLSCSPISGHRSVSWYQQTPGQGLQFLFEYFSETQRNKGNFPGRFSGRQFSNSRSEMNVSTLELGDSALYLCASSLDWGRSNEQFFGPGTRLTVL.

The chain carries TRBV6-1 and TRBJ1-5; no clear D. Germline V gene lookup returns CDR1 MNHNS and CDR2 SASEGT. V lost 4 bases to trimming and J lost 4 bases, with 8 bases between them. The CDR3 is 13 residues long. The CDR3, as DNA: TGTGCCAGCAGTGTCCCAGAAAATCAGCCCCAGCATTTT. Amino acid sequence: CASSVPENQPQHF.

In regard to this clone: The junction differs from germline at one of its ends, possibly a read error. The rearrangement uses TRBV29-1 and TRBJ2-5; 9 bases are shared with TRBD2. The CDR3 is 12 residues long. CDR1 and CDR2 (germline): SQVTM, ANQGSEA. The CDR3 loop is CSVEDRASGDHF. CDR3 sequence (DNA): TGCAGCGTTGAAGATCGGGCTAGCGGGGATCACTTC.

J is TRBJ2-1 and V is TRBV7-2, with D maybe TRBD1 (6 bases). CDR1 and CDR2 from the germline V gene are SGHTA and FQGNSA. This CDR3 has 13 residues. Trimming took 6 bases from V and 4 from J, leaving 10 bases between them. The CDR3 here is CASSIGGYNEQFF. Written as DNA, the CDR3 is TGTGCCAGCAGTATAGGGGGTTACAATGAGCAGTTCTTC. The variable domain in full, with the rest retrieved from reference TRBV7-2 and TRBJ2-1, is GAGVSQSPSNKVTEKGKDVELRCDPISGHTALYWYRQSLGQGLEFLIYFQGNSAPDKSGLPSDRFSAERTGGSVSTLTIQRTQQEDSAVYLCASSIGGYNEQFFGPGTRLTVL.

The rearrangement links TRBV7-6 to TRBJ1-3, with D maybe TRBD1 (6 bases). Trimming took 2 bases from V and 0 from J, leaving 8 bases between them. This CDR3 has 15 amino acids. Germline CDR1 reads SGHVS; CDR2 reads FNYEAQ. CDR3 sequence reads: CASSLTGTSGNTIYF. CDR3 DNA sequence: TGTGCCAGCAGCTTAACAGGGACCTCTGGAAACACCATATATTTT.

The J gene is TRBJ2-7, the V gene TRBV4-3; 9 nucleotides align to TRBD1. The CDR3 length is 16 residues. V shed 4 bases and J 1 base; nucleotides not matched to a gene: 8. CDR1 is LGHNA and CDR2 is YSLEER in the germline V gene. This CDR3 is CASSRFSGTGSYEQYF. The CDR3 coding sequence is TGCGCCAGCAGCCGGTTTTCCGGGACAGGGTCCTACGAGCAGTACTTC.

This clone has only a few counts. The CDR3 DNA reads as TGTGCCAGCAGCTCCGTCGGGACAGGGGATTCACCCCTCCACTTT. It codes for CASSSVGTGDSPLHF. The chain couples TRBV7-2 to TRBJ1-6, with 10 bases aligning to TRBD1. Losses at the gene ends were 4 bases for V and 8 bases for J; bases not matched to a gene: 5. CDR1 is SGHTA, CDR2 FQGNSA, per germline. The CDR3 has 15 residues. Filled out from reference TRBV7-2 and TRBJ1-6, the complete variable domain reads GAGVSQSPSNKVTEKGKDVELRCDPISGHTALYWYRQSLGQGLEFLIYFQGNSAPDKSGLPSDRFSAERTGGSVSTLTIQRTQQEDSAVYLCASSSVGTGDSPLHFGNGTRLTVT.

The rearrangement links TRBV30 to TRBJ2-4; 7 nucleotides agree with TRBD1. V dropped 2 bases and J dropped 7; count of bases not matched to a gene: 5. Germline V gene sequence: CDR1 GTSNPN, CDR2 SVGIG (reference sequence). The CDR3 spans 13 residues. The CDR3 protein is CAWSSDRENIQYF. CDR3 coding DNA: TGTGCCTGGAGTTCCGACAGGGAGAACATTCAGTACTTC. Full variable domain (remainder filled in from reference TRBV30 and TRBJ2-4): SQTIHQWPATLVQPVGSPLSLECTVEGTSNPNLYWYRQAAGRGLQLLFYSVGIGQISSEVPQNLSASRPQDRQFILSSKKLLLSDSGFYLCAWSSDRENIQYFGAGTRLSVL.

The V and J genes are TRBV7-9 and TRBJ2-7; the D gene is possibly TRBD2 (6 bases). Germline CDR1 and CDR2: SEHNR and FQNEAQ (reference sequence). With 5 bases removed from V and 7 bases from J, the gap between germline ends came to 18 bases. The CDR3 covers 14 residues. CDR3 sequence: CASSGGTAASEQYF. The CDR3 DNA is TGTGCCAGCAGCGGCGGGACGGCCGCGAGTGAGCAGTACTTC.

This rearrangement joins TRBV28 to TRBJ1-3, with TRBD1 matching 9 bases. The CDR3 length is 16 residues. V lost 5 bases and J lost 7; bases outside the gene matches: 12. Germline V gene sequence: CDR1 MDHEN, CDR2 SYDVKM. This CDR3 is CASSVLQGARANTIYF. CDR3 in DNA: TGTGCCAGCAGTGTCTTACAGGGGGCTCGGGCGAACACCATATATTTT.

This sequence joins TRBV30 and TRBJ1-6; TRBD1 might be the D (6 bases). CDR3 length equals 14 residues. The germline V gene has CDR1 GTSNPN and CDR2 SVGIG (reference sequence). V lost 2 bases and J lost 7, with 12 bases in between. DNA for the CDR3: TGTGCCTGGAGTCAGGGGCTAAGGAATTCACCCCTCCACTTT. It codes for CAWSQGLRNSPLHF. The variable domain in full, with the rest retrieved from reference TRBV30 and TRBJ1-6, is SQTIHQWPATLVQPVGSPLSLECTVEGTSNPNLYWYRQAAGRGLQLLFYSVGIGQISSEVPQNLSASRPQDRQFILSSKKLLLSDSGFYLCAWSQGLRNSPLHFGNGTRLTVT.